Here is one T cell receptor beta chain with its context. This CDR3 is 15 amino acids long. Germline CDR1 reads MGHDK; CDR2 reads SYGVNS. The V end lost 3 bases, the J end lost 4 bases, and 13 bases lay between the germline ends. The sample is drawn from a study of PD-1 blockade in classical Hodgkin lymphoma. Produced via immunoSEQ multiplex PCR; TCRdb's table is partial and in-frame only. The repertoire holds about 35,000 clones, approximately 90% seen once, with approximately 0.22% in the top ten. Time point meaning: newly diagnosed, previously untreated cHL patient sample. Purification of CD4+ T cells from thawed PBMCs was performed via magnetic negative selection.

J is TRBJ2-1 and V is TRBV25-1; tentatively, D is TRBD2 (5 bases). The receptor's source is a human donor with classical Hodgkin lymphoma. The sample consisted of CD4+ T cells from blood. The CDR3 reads CASSDKRSLYNEQFF. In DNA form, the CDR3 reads TGTGCCAGCAGTGATAAGCGGAGCCTATACAATGAGCAGTTCTTC.